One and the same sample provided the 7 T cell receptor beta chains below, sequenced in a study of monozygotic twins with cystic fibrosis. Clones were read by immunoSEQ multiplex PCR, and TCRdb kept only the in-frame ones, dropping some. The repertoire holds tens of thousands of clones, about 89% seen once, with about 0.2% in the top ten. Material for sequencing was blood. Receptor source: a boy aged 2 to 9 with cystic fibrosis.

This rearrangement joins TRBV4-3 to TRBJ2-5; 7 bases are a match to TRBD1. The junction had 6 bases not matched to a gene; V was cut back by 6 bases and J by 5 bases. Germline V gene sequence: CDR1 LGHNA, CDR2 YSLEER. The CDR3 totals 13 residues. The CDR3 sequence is CASSRQGGETQYF. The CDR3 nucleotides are TGCGCCAGCAGTCGACAGGGCGGCGAGACCCAGTACTTC.

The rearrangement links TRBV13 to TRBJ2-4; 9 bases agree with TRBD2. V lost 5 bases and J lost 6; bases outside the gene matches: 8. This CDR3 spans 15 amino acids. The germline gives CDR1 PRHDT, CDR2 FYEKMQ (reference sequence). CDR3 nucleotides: TGTGCCAGCAGCCTCCGACTAGCGGCTTCAAACATTCAGTACTTC. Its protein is CASSLRLAASNIQYF.

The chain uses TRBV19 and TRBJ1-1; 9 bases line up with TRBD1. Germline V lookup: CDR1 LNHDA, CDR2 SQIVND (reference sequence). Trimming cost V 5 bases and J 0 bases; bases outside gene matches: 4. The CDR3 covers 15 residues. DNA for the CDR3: TGTGCCAGTAGTGTGACAGGGGGGATGAACACTGAAGCTTTCTTT. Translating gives CASSVTGGMNTEAFF.

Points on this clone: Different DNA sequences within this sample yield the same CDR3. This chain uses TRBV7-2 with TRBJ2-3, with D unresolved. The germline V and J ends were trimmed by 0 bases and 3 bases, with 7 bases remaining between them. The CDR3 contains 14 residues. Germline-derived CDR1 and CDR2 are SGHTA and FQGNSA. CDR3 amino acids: CASSLAGRTDTQYF. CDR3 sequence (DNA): TGTGCCAGCAGCTTAGCGGGAAGGACAGATACGCAGTATTTT. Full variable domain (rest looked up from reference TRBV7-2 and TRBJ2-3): GAGVSQSPSNKVTEKGKDVELRCDPISGHTALYWYRQSLGQGLEFLIYFQGNSAPDKSGLPSDRFSAERTGGSVSTLTIQRTQQEDSAVYLCASSLAGRTDTQYFGPGTRLTVL.

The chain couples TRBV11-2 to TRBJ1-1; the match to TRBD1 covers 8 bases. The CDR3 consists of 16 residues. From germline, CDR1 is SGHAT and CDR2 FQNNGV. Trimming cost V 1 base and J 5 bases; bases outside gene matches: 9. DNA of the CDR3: TGTGCCAGCAGCTTAGTGTTGCCAGGGGGCAGAACTGAAGCTTTCTTT. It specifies CASSLVLPGGRTEAFF.

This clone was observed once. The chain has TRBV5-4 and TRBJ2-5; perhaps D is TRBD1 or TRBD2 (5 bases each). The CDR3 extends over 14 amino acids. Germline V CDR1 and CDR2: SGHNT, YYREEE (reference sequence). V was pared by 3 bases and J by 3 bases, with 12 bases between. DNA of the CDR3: TGTGCCAGCAGCTCCCCCGGGACGGAAGAGACCCAGTACTTC. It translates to CASSSPGTEETQYF. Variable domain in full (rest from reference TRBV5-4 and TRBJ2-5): ETGVTQSPTHLIKTRGQQVTLRCSSQSGHNTVSWYQQALGQGPQFIFQYYREEENGRGNFPPRFSGLQFPNYSSELNVNALELDDSALYLCASSSPGTEETQYFGPGTRLLVL.

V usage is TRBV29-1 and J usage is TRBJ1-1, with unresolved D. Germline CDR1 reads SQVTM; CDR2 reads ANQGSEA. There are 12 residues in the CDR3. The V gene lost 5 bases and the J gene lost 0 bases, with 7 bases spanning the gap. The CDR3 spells CSVTRMNTEAFF. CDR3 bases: TGCAGCGTTACCCGTATGAACACTGAAGCTTTCTTT.